These 23 T cell receptor beta chains originate from one sample sequenced in a study of persistence of HIV-infected CD4 T cells. These receptors lack a known antigen. This was the immunoSEQ version 4 assay in survey mode. TCRdb's table, derived via immunoSEQ multiplex PCR, lists solely in-frame clones and lacks some. The data hold just over 40,000 clones, with 70% to 80% observed a single time. An overlapping HIV-1 Gag peptide pool stimulated these cells at 0.95 to 1 ug/peptide/mL. Sorted nonresponding memory CD4+ T cells were CD40L-negative, CD69-negative, CD45RO-high. This material consisted of CD4+ T cells sorted from PBMCs after roughly 18-hour stimulation, taken from a patient who received antiretroviral therapy. These receptors were taken from an adult man with HIV who was CMV-seropositive.

This chain joins TRBV9 and TRBJ1-2, with D hard to call. V dropped 0 bases and J dropped 1 base, with 7 bases sitting between them. Per germline, CDR1 SGDLS and CDR2 YYNGEE. CDR3 size: 14 residues. The CDR3 coding sequence is TGTGCCAGCAGCGTAGGAGGTTTTAACTATGGCTACACCTTC. It yields the protein CASSVGGFNYGYTF.

As for this clone: Different DNA sequences within this sample yield the same CDR3. This chain connects TRBV24-1 to TRBJ1-5; no firm D call. CDR3 size: 15 residues. Between the trimmed V and J ends, which lost 9 bases and 0 bases, there was a span of 14 bases. The germline V gene has CDR1 KGHDR and CDR2 SFDVKD. CDR3 protein: CATESRRFSNQPQHF. The CDR3 DNA sequence: TGTGCCACCGAGTCTAGGAGGTTTAGCAATCAGCCCCAGCATTTT.

DNA for the CDR3: TGTGCCAGCAGCGCGGACGGGATACCTAATGAAAAACTGTTTTTT. It specifies CASSADGIPNEKLFF. This chain joins TRBV5-6 and TRBJ1-4; unclear D gene. The CDR3 totals 15 residues. The ends were cut back, 4 bases at V and 3 bases at J, with 13 bases in the middle. Per germline, CDR1 SGHDT and CDR2 YYEEEE.

The V call is TRBV30, the J call TRBJ2-2; D is unresolved. The CDR3 spans 14 residues. Germline V CDR1 and CDR2: GTSNPN, SVGIG (reference sequence). V was pared by 3 bases and J by 5 bases, with 13 bases between. CDR3: CAWRRRKATGELFF. The CDR3 DNA follows: TGTGCCTGGAGGCGACGGAAAGCGACCGGGGAGCTGTTTTTT.

The chain couples TRBV19 to TRBJ2-1, with TRBD2 identical over 11 bases. Germline CDR1 and CDR2: LNHDA and SQIVND (reference sequence). The CDR3 consists of 15 residues. J gave up 5 bases and V 5 bases, and 5 bases lay outside the gene matches. CDR3 sequence (DNA): TGTGCCAGTAGTCTTCGACTAGCGGGGAACAATGAGCAGTTCTTC. Translated, it gives CASSLRLAGNNEQFF.

V gene TRBV19 combines with J gene TRBJ2-7, with 9 bases aligning to TRBD1. CDR3 size: 12 residues. J was trimmed by 5 bases and V by 5 bases; bases with no gene match: 1. Germline assignment: CDR1 LNHDA and CDR2 SQIVND (reference sequence). The CDR3 sequence is CASSGQGHEQYF. In DNA, the CDR3 is TGTGCCAGTAGTGGACAGGGGCACGAGCAGTACTTC.

The CDR3 DNA sequence: TGCGCCAGCAGCTCCCACTCTAGTGGGAATGAGCAGTTCTTC. Translation: CASSSHSSGNEQFF. The chain couples TRBV5-1 to TRBJ2-1, with no clear D. There are 14 residues in the CDR3. V lost 3 bases and J lost 7, with 14 bases in between. Per the germline V gene, CDR1 is SGHRS and CDR2 is YFSETQ. Full variable domain (rest looked up from reference TRBV5-1 and TRBJ2-1): KAGVTQTPRYLIKTRGQQVTLSCSPISGHRSVSWYQQTPGQGLQFLFEYFSETQRNKGNFPGRFSGRQFSNSRSEMNVSTLELGDSALYLCASSSHSSGNEQFFGPGTRLTVL.

The chain joins TRBV6-6 to TRBJ1-1; 7 bases agree with TRBD1. The CDR3 is 13 amino acids. The V gene end was trimmed by 8 bases and the J gene end by 5 bases; junction bases not matched to a gene: 8. Germline CDR1 reads MNHNY; CDR2 reads SVGAGI (reference sequence). The CDR3, as DNA: TGTGCCAGCGGGGAGGGGGCAAGGACTGAAGCTTTCTTT. Its protein product is CASGEGARTEAFF.

The CDR3: CASSVIVGGYTF. In DNA form, the CDR3 reads TGTGCCAGCAGCGTCATAGTGGGCGGCTACACCTTC. This chain uses TRBV9 with TRBJ1-2; no firm D call. The length of the CDR3 is 12 residues. V was pared by 2 bases and J by 8 bases, with 10 bases between. Germline loops: CDR1 SGDLS, CDR2 YYNGEE.

The chain links TRBV5-6 to TRBJ2-1; D remains unclear. V lost 4 bases and J 7 bases, leaving 15 bases between the germline ends. Germline CDR1 and CDR2: SGHDT and YYEEEE. The CDR3 has 14 residues. The chain's CDR3 is CASSLNSLQNEQFF. CDR3 DNA: TGTGCCAGCAGCCTGAACAGCTTACAGAATGAGCAGTTCTTC.

The chain joins TRBV6-5 to TRBJ1-2, with D possibly being TRBD1 (5 bases). Germline V gene data show CDR1 as MNHEY and CDR2 as SVGAGI. The CDR3 is 15 amino acids. V was pared by 5 bases and J by 7 bases, with 20 bases between. The CDR3 DNA is TGTGCCAGCAGTACTATGCACGGGGGGTATGGTGGCTACACCTTC. It yields the protein CASSTMHGGYGGYTF.

V is TRBV21-1 and J is TRBJ2-1; the D call in the table, TRBD2, was not verified against the DNA. TRBV21-1 has pseudogene status. The CDR3 is 19 residues long. The CDR3 nucleotides are TGTGCCAGCAGCACTATATACTCCGGGACTAGCGGGCTTAACAATGAGCAGTTCTTC. This translates into CASSTIYSGTSGLNNEQFF.

This clone was observed a single time. The DNA for the CDR3 is TGTGCCAGCAGTCGGGACAGTTGGAGCTCCTACGAGCAGTACTTC. Translated: CASSRDSWSSYEQYF. The rearrangement joins TRBV6-2 or TRBV6-3 to TRBJ2-7; 7 bases align to TRBD1. Germline trimming cut 5 bases from V and 0 bases from J; bases unmatched to any gene: 7. The CDR3 covers 15 residues. Germline CDR1 and CDR2: MNHEY and SVGEGT.

Only one count was recorded for this clone. This chain links TRBV19 with TRBJ1-5; D not certain. Trimming removed 3 bases at V and 2 bases at J, with 14 bases between. Germline V gene data show CDR1 as LNHDA and CDR2 as SQIVND (reference sequence). This CDR3 comprises 16 residues. CDR3 DNA sequence: TGTGCCAGTAGTATTGACACCCAGGTCGGCAATCAGCCCCAGCATTTT. It specifies CASSIDTQVGNQPQHF.

A word on this clone: Additional DNA sequences in this sample encode the identical CDR3. The chain carries TRBV30 and TRBJ1-1; possible D gene TRBD1, 5 bases. This CDR3 has 13 residues. V gave up 0 bases and J gave up 1 base, with 6 bases separating them. The V gene's germline CDR1 is GTSNPN and CDR2 SVGIG (reference sequence). This CDR3 is CAWSVRGNTEAFF. The CDR3 DNA reads TGTGCCTGGAGTGTGAGGGGGAACACTGAAGCTTTCTTT.

This CDR3 reads CASKGLGVGNTIYF. The CDR3 DNA sequence: TGTGCCAGCAAAGGTTTAGGGGTAGGAAACACCATATATTTT. The gene calls are TRBV27 and TRBJ1-3; possible D gene TRBD1, 5 bases. The CDR3 totals 14 residues. The ends were cut back, 7 bases at V and 4 bases at J, with 14 bases in the middle. CDR1 is MNHEY and CDR2 is SMNVEV in the germline V gene (reference sequence).

The gene calls are TRBV5-4 and TRBJ2-1; TRBD2 might be the D (6 bases). The CDR3 runs 16 residues. Germline CDR1 and CDR2: SGHNT and YYREEE (reference sequence). Trimming shortened V by 4 bases and J by 5 bases, and 19 bases separated the two germline ends. DNA for the CDR3: TGTGCCAGCAGCCGCGACGGGCGGGGAGTGAACAATGAGCAGTTCTTC. Translation: CASSRDGRGVNNEQFF. The whole variable domain, filled in from reference TRBV5-4 and TRBJ2-1, reads ETGVTQSPTHLIKTRGQQVTLRCSSQSGHNTVSWYQQALGQGPQFIFQYYREEENGRGNFPPRFSGLQFPNYSSELNVNALELDDSALYLCASSRDGRGVNNEQFFGPGTRLTVL.

The J gene is TRBJ1-1, the V gene TRBV6-6, with no clear D. Trimming took 2 bases from V and 3 from J, leaving 4 bases between them. The V gene's germline CDR1 is MNHNY and CDR2 SVGAGI (reference sequence). There are 12 residues in the CDR3. CDR3 in amino acids: CASSYGDTEAFF. The DNA of the CDR3 is TGTGCCAGCAGTTACGGGGACACTGAAGCTTTCTTT.

This chain links TRBV10-2 with TRBJ1-1, with D possibly being TRBD1 (5 bases). V was trimmed by 9 bases and J by 3 bases, leaving 11 bases between them. The CDR3 extends over 12 amino acids. Germline V gives CDR1 WSHSY, CDR2 SAAADI. The CDR3 sequence is CASLQGYTEAFF. The CDR3 region has the DNA TGCGCCAGTCTCCAGGGATACACTGAAGCTTTCTTT.

The chain links TRBV6-6 to TRBJ2-7, with D perhaps being TRBD1 or TRBD2 (7 bases each). V lost 8 bases, J lost 3 bases, and 17 bases lay in between. CDR3 length equals 14 residues. Germline loops: CDR1 MNHNY, CDR2 SVGAGI (reference sequence). The CDR3 coding sequence is TGTGCCAGCTCGCAGGGGGGGGCTGTCTACGAGCAGTACTTC. It is translated as CASSQGGAVYEQYF.

The chain combines TRBV19 with TRBJ2-6; no clear D. The CDR3 runs to 18 residues. V dropped 3 bases and J dropped 0 bases, with 15 bases sitting between them. Germline CDR1 is LNHDA and CDR2 is SQIVND (reference sequence). The CDR3 DNA reads TGTGCCAGTAGTATCTTGGGCAGTGCAACCTCTGGGGCCAACGTCCTGACTTTC. Protein sequence: CASSILGSATSGANVLTF.

This clone was recorded a few times. The chain employs TRBV6-5 and TRBJ2-7, with 14 bases that match TRBD2. Trimming removed 8 bases from V and 7 bases from J; junction bases left unmatched: 7. This CDR3 comprises 14 residues. From germline, CDR1 is MNHEY and CDR2 SVGAGI. DNA of the CDR3: TGTGCCAGCGGGGGACTAGCGGGAGCCCGGGAGCAGTACTTC. It codes for CASGGLAGAREQYF.

The rearrangement links TRBV10-1 to TRBJ2-3, with TRBD2 as a possible D gene (5 bases). The CDR3 runs 15 residues. V shed 3 bases and J shed 4 bases, with 14 bases lying between them. Germline V gene data show CDR1 as WNHNN and CDR2 as SYGVQD (reference sequence). The CDR3 sequence is CASSESGNLADTQYF. CDR3 coding DNA: TGCGCCAGCAGTGAATCCGGGAATTTGGCAGATACGCAGTATTTT.